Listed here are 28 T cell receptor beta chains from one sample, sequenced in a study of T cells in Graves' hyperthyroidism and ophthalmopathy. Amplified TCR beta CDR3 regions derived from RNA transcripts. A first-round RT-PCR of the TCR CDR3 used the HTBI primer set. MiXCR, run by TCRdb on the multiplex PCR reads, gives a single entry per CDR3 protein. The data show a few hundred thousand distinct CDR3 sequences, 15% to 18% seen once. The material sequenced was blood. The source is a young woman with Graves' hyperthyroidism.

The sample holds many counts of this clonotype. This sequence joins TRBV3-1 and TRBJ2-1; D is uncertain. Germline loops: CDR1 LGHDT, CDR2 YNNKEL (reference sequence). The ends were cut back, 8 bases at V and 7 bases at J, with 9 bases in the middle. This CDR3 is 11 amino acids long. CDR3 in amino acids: CASAGYNEQFF. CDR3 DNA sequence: TGTGCCAGCGCAGGATATAATGAGCAGTTCTTC.

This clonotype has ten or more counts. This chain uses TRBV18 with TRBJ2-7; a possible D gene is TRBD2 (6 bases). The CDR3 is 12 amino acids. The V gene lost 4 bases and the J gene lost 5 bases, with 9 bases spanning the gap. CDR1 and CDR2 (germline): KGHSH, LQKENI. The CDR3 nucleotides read TGTGCCAGCTCACGGGACTTAAACGAGCAGTACTTC. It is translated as CASSRDLNEQYF.

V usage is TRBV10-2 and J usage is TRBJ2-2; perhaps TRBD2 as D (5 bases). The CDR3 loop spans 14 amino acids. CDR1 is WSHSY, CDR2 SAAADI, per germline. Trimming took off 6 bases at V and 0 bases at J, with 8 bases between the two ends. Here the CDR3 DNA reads TGCGCCAGCAGGTCCGGGGCGAACACCGGGGAGCTGTTTTTT. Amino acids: CASRSGANTGELFF.

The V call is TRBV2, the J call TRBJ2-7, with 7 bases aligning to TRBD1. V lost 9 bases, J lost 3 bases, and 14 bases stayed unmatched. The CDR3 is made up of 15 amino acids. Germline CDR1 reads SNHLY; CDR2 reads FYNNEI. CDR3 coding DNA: TGTGCCAGTAAGAACCTACCGGGACAGATCTACGAGCAGTACTTC. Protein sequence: CASKNLPGQIYEQYF.

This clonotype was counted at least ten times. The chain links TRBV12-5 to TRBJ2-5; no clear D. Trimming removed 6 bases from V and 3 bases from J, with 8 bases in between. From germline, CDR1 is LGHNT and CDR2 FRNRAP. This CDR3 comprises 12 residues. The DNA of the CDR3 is TGTGCTAGTGGCCCGCGTGAAGAGACCCAGTACTTC. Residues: CASGPREETQYF.

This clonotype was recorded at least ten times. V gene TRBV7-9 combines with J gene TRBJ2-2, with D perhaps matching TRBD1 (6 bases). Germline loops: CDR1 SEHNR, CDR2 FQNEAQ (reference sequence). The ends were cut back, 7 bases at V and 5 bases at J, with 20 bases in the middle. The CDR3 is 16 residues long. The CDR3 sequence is CASTAIGRGYTGELFF. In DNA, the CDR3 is TGTGCCAGCACCGCTATCGGCAGGGGCTATACCGGGGAGCTGTTTTTT.

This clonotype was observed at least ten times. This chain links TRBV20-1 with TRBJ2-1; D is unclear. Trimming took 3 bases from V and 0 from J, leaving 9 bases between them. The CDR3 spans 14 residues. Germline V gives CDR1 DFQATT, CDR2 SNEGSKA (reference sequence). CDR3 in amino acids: CSASPLGSYNEQFF. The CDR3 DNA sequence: TGCAGTGCTAGCCCGTTGGGCTCCTACAATGAGCAGTTCTTC.

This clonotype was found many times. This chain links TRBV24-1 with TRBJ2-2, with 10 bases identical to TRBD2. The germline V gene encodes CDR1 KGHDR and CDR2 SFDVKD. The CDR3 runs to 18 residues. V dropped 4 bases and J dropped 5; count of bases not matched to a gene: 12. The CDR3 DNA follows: TGTGCCACCAGTGACCACCTGCTAGCGGGAGTAGGAACCGGGGAGCTGTTTTTT. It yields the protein CATSDHLLAGVGTGELFF.

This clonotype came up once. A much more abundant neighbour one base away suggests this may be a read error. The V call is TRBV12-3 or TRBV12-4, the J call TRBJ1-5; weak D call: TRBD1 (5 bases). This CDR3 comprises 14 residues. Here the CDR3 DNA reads TGTGCCAGCAGTTTGGGCAGGGATGTAGAGCCCCGGCATTTT. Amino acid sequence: CASSLGRDVEPRHF.

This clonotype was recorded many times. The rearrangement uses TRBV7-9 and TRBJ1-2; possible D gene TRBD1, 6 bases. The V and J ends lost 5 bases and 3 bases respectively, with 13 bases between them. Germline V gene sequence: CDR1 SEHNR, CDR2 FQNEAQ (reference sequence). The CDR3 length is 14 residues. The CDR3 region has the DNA TGTGCCAGCAGCCGCCACAGGGATGACTATGGCTACACCTTC. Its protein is CASSRHRDDYGYTF.

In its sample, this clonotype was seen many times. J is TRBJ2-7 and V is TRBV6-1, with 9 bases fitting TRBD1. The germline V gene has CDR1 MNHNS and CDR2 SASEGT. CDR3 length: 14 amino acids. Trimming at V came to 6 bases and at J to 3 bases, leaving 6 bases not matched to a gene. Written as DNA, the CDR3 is TGTGCCAGCAGCGGGACAGGGTTGTTCTACGAGCAGTACTTC. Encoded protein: CASSGTGLFYEQYF.

CDR3 nucleotide sequence: TGTGCCAGCAGCTTAGCCGGTACCAGTGGAGAAAAACTGTTTTTT. This sequence encodes CASSLAGTSGEKLFF. The V call is TRBV7-2, the J call TRBJ1-4; D is undetermined. Trimming removed 0 bases from V and 8 bases from J, with 13 bases in between. The CDR3 extends over 15 amino acids. Germline lookup yields CDR1 SGHTA and CDR2 FQGNSA.

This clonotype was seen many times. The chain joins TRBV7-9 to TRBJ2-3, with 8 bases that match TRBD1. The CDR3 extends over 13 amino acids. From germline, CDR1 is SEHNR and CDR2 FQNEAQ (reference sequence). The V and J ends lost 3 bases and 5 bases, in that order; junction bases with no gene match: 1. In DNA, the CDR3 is TGTGCCAGCAGCTTGACAGGGGAAGATACGCAGTATTTT. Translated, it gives CASSLTGEDTQYF.

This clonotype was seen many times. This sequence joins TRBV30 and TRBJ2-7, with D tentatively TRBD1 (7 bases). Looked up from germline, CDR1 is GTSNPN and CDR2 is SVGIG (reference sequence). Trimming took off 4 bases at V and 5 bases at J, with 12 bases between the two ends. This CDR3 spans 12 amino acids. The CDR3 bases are TGTGCCTGGATGGTCAGGGGGGACGAGCAGTACTTC. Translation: CAWMVRGDEQYF.

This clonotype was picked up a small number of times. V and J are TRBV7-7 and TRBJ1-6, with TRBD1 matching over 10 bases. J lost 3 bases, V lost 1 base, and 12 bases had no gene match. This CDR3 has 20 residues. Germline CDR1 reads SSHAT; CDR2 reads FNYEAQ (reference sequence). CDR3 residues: CASSLEYRGQGVNYNSPLHF. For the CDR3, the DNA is TGTGCCAGCAGCTTAGAGTATCGAGGACAGGGGGTTAACTATAATTCACCCCTCCACTTT.

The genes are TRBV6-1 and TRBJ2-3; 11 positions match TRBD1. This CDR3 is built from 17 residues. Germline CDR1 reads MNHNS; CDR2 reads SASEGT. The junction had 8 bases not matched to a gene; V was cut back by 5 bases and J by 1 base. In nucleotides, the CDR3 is TGTGCCAGCAGTACCGGGACAGGGGGAATTGGCACAGATACGCAGTATTTT. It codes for CASSTGTGGIGTDTQYF.

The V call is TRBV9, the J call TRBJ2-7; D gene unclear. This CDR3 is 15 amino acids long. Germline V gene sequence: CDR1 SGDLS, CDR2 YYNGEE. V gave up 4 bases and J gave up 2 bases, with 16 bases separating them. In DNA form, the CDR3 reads TGTGCCAGCAGCAAAAATGCGGTGGGTCCCTACGAGCAGTACTTC. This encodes CASSKNAVGPYEQYF.

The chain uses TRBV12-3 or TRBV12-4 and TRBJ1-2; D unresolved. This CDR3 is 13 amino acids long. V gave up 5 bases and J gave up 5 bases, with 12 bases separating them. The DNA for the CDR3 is TGTGCCAGCAGTAGGTTTGCTGGGTATGGCTACACCTTC. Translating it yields CASSRFAGYGYTF.

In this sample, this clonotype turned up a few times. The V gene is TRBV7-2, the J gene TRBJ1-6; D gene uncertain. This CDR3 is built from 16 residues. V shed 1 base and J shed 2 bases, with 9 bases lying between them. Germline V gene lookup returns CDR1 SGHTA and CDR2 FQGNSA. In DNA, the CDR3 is TGTGCCAGCAGCTTAGGAAGCTATACCTATAATTCACCCCTCCACTTT. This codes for CASSLGSYTYNSPLHF.

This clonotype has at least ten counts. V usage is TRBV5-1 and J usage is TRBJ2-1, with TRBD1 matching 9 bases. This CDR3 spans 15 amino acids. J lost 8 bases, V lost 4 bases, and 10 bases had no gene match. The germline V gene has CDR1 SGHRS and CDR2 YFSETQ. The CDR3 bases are TGCGCCAGCAGCGTAATCGGGACAGGGTGGGATGAGCAGTTCTTC. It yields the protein CASSVIGTGWDEQFF.

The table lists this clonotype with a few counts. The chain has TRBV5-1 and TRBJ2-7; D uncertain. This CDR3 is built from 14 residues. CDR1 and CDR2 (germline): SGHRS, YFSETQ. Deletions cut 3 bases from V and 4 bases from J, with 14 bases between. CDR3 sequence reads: CASSSGPQPYEQYF. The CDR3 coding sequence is TGCGCCAGCAGCTCCGGTCCCCAACCATACGAGCAGTACTTC. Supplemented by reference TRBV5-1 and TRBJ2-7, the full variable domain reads KAGVTQTPRYLIKTRGQQVTLSCSPISGHRSVSWYQQTPGQGLQFLFEYFSETQRNKGNFPGRFSGRQFSNSRSEMNVSTLELGDSALYLCASSSGPQPYEQYFGPGTRLTVT.

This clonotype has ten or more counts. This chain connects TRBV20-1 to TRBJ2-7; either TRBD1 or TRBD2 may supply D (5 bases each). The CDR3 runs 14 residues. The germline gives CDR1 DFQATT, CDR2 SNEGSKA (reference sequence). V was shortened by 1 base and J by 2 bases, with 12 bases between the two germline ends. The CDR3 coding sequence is TGCAGTGCTAGAGTGGCCGGGGACGCCTACGAGCAGTACTTC. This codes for CSARVAGDAYEQYF.

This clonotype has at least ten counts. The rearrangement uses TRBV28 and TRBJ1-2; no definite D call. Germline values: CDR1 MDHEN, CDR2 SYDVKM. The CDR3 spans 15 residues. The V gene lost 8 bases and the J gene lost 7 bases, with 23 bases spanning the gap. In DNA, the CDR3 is TGTGCCAGCGCCCGCCAGCCAGAGAGTATGTTTGGCTACACCTTC. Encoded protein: CASARQPESMFGYTF.

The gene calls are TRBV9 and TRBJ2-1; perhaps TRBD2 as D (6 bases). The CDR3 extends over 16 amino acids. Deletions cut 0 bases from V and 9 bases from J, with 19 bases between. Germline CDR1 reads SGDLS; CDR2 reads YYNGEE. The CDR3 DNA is TGTGCCAGCAGCGTAGGGGGGGAAGGACGGGTCAGTGAGCAGTTCTTC. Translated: CASSVGGEGRVSEQFF.

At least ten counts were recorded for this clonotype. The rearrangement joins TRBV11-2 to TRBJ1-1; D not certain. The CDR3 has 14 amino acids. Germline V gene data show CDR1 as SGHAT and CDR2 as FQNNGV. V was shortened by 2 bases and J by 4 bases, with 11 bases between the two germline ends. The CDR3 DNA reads TGTGCCAGCAGCTTATGGGGTAAATCCACTGAAGCTTTCTTT. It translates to CASSLWGKSTEAFF. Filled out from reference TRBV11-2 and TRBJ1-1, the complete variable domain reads EAGVAQSPRYKIIEKRQSVAFWCNPISGHATLYWYQQILGQGPKLLIQFQNNGVVDDSQLPKDRFSAERLKGVDSTLKIQPAKLEDSAVYLCASSLWGKSTEAFFGQGTRLTVV.

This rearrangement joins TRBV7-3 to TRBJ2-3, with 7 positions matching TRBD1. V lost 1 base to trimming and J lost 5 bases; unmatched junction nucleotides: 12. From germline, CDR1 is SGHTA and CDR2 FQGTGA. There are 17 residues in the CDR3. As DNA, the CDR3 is TGTGCCAGCAGCTTAAACCCCGGGACAGAGAGGGGAGATACGCAGTATTTT. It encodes CASSLNPGTERGDTQYF.

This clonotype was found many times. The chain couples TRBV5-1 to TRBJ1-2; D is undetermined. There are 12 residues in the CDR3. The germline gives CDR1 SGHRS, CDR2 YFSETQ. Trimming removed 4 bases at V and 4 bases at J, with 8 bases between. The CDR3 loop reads CASSGRGYGYTF. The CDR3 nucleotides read TGCGCCAGCAGCGGGCGCGGCTATGGCTACACCTTC.

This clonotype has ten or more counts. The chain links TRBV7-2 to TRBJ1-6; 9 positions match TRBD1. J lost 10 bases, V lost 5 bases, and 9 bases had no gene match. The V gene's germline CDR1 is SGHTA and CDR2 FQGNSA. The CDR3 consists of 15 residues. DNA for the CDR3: TGTGCCAGCAGCCTCTCGAGACAGGGGGACTCACCCCTCCACTTT. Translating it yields CASSLSRQGDSPLHF.